The rows below give T cell receptor beta chains drawn from one sample of a study of beta chain features in type 1 diabetes. TCRdb's copy holds only in-frame clones and misses some; the assay was immunoSEQ multiplex PCR. Here the sample spans 360,000 or so clones, less than 20% being singletons. The sample consisted of naive CD4+ T cells from blood. Receptors originate from a young woman in good health. The CDR3 runs from the conserved cysteine through the conserved F or W. Fields, in order: J gene, V gene, clone size, D gene, CDR3 protein, CDR3 DNA. D genes are given only for firm matches. Only part of the rows carry a size: once, few, many, or a class if the clone is expanded.

TRBJ2-1,TRBV29-1,few,-,CSVKPGSSSYNEQFF,TGCAGCGTCAAACCCGGGAGCAGCTCCTACAATGAGCAGTTCTTC
TRBJ1-1,TRBV4-1,few,-,CASSYPARNTEAFF,TGCGCCAGCAGCTATCCTGCCAGGAACACTGAAGCTTTCTTT
TRBJ2-7,TRBV5-4,-,TRBD1,CASSFWDRAYEQYF,TGTGCCAGCAGCTTTTGGGACAGGGCCTACGAGCAGTACTTC
TRBJ1-2,TRBV4-2,few,TRBD1,CASSRGDREGGYTF,TGTGCCAGCAGCCGAGGGGACAGGGAGGGAGGCTACACCTTC
TRBJ2-5,TRBV29-1,-,-,CSALLGETQYF,TGCAGCGCCCTTCTCGGGGAGACCCAGTACTTC
TRBJ1-2,TRBV7-9,few,-,CASSPDRNYGYTF,TGTGCCAGCAGCCCCGACAGGAACTATGGCTACACCTTC
TRBJ1-2,TRBV6-5,few,TRBD1,CASSTGTGGYTF,TGTGCCAGCAGTACCGGGACAGGGGGATACACCTTC
TRBJ1-6,TRBV5-1,-,-,CASSYGDSPLHF,TGCGCCAGCAGCTACGGAGATTCACCCCTCCACTTT
TRBJ1-1,TRBV9,-,-,CASSVEGRGTEAFF,TGTGCCAGCAGCGTAGAGGGCAGGGGAACTGAAGCTTTCTTT
TRBJ2-1,TRBV4-1,-,-,CASAFRGFSYNEQFF,TGCGCCAGCGCCTTCCGGGGATTCTCCTACAATGAGCAGTTCTTC
TRBJ1-2,TRBV5-1,-,-,CASSFPESYGYTF,TGCGCCAGCAGCTTCCCTGAGTCCTATGGCTACACCTTC
TRBJ2-3,TRBV18,-,TRBD2,CASSPRTSGGRGADTQYF,TGTGCCAGCTCACCCAGGACTAGCGGGGGTCGCGGCGCAGATACGCAGTATTTT
TRBJ2-5,TRBV7-8,-,TRBD2,CATSPGGSRETQYF,TGTGCCACCTCACCGGGGGGGTCCCGGGAGACCCAGTACTTC
TRBJ1-5,TRBV7-2,-,-,CASSFFQMPQHF,TGTGCCAGCAGTTTTTTCCAGATGCCCCAGCATTTT
TRBJ2-5,TRBV9,-,TRBD2,CASSAGLAGGMETQYF,TGTGCCAGCAGCGCGGGACTAGCGGGAGGGATGGAGACCCAGTACTTC
TRBJ1-2,TRBV7-2,few,-,CARRAGEGIGYTF,TGTGCCCGAAGGGCAGGGGAAGGAATCGGCTACACCTTC
TRBJ2-1,TRBV14,few,TRBD2,CASSQGGTSAYNEQFF,TGTGCCAGCAGCCAAGGTGGGACTAGCGCGTACAATGAGCAGTTCTTC
TRBJ1-1,TRBV29-1,few,-,CSVAPNTEAFF,TGCAGCGTTGCTCCGAACACTGAAGCTTTCTTT